One and the same sample provided the 24 T cell receptor beta chains below, sequenced in a study of human T cells and chemical hapten exposure. Time point: patch test 1, 2 weeks after DPC sensitization. Treatment defined: therapeutic diphenylcyclopropenone sensitization with weekly scalp DPC. Via MiXCR, TCRdb re-called the RACE reads, giving one row per CDR3 protein. This table holds 95,000 to 100,000 distinct CDR3 sequences, roughly 12% found once. The source material was whole blood, sampled in connection with sensitization to the hapten diphenylcyclopropenone (DPC). The receptors come from a woman in her forties with alopecia areata. Some clones in this sample may be carry-over from other donors' samples.

This clonotype was found many times. The chain joins TRBV6-2 or TRBV6-3 to TRBJ2-3; the D is unclear. Trimming removed 9 bases at V and 6 bases at J, with 19 bases between. This CDR3 has 14 residues. Germline V gene sequence: CDR1 MNHEY, CDR2 SVGEGT. This CDR3 reads CASRRSFAEDTQYF. The CDR3 coding sequence is TGTGCCAGTCGCCGAAGCTTTGCGGAGGATACGCAGTATTTT.

This clonotype was observed a few times. This chain uses TRBV7-2 with TRBJ1-1; D is possibly TRBD1 (5 bases). The V end was cut by 1 base, the J end by 0 bases, with 12 bases between. The CDR3 runs to 16 residues. CDR1 SGHTA and CDR2 FQGNSA come from the germline V gene. CDR3 sequence (DNA): TGTGCCAGCAGCTTAGGACAGTTCCCCTTGAACACTGAAGCTTTCTTT. Translated, it gives CASSLGQFPLNTEAFF.

This clonotype has a handful of counts. This rearrangement joins TRBV7-9 to TRBJ1-1; 10 bases agree with TRBD1. Germline assignment: CDR1 SEHNR and CDR2 FQNEAQ (reference sequence). V gave up 5 bases and J gave up 3 bases; unmatched junction bases: 12. The CDR3 runs to 17 residues. The CDR3 here is CASSHGRTGGPDTEAFF. The DNA for the CDR3 is TGTGCCAGCAGCCATGGGAGGACAGGGGGTCCGGACACTGAAGCTTTCTTT.

In this sample, this clonotype turned up many times. The chain is built from TRBV27 and TRBJ1-1; TRBD1 agrees at 7 bases. Per germline, CDR1 MNHEY and CDR2 SMNVEV (reference sequence). The CDR3 loop spans 17 amino acids. J lost 10 bases, V lost 3 bases, and 20 bases had no gene match. This chain's CDR3 is CASSFHSPTGEGSRAFF. In DNA, the CDR3 is TGTGCCAGCAGTTTCCATAGCCCAACAGGGGAAGGTTCGAGAGCTTTCTTT.

The chain recombines TRBV11-3 with TRBJ2-1, with a possible D match to TRBD1 (5 bases). The CDR3 is 15 residues long. V dropped 5 bases and J dropped 5 bases, with 16 bases sitting between them. Germline V gene sequence: CDR1 SGHNT, CDR2 YENEEA. In DNA, the CDR3 is TGTGCCAGCAGCCTCCGCGACAGCCTAAACAATGAGCAGTTCTTC. It specifies CASSLRDSLNNEQFF.

This clonotype was seen repeatedly, ten times or more. The chain joins TRBV5-4 to TRBJ2-1, with 11 nucleotides matching TRBD2. This CDR3 is 18 amino acids long. Germline CDR1 reads SGHNT; CDR2 reads YYREEE (reference sequence). V was clipped by 4 bases and J by 0 bases; unmatched bases: 9. The CDR3 sequence is CASSTSGRGESSYNEQFF. For the CDR3, the DNA is TGTGCCAGCAGCACTAGCGGGAGAGGGGAGAGCTCCTACAATGAGCAGTTCTTC.

The rearrangement joins TRBV2 to TRBJ2-3, with 11 bases identical to TRBD2. The CDR3 sequence is 18 residues long. V dropped 6 bases and J dropped 7; count of bases not matched to a gene: 18. Germline V gene data show CDR1 as SNHLY and CDR2 as FYNNEI. CDR3 DNA: TGTGCCAGCAGCCGACGCCCTACTAGCGGGAGTGGGTCATATACGCAGTATTTT. Its translation: CASSRRPTSGSGSYTQYF.

This clonotype turned up a few times. The chain is built from TRBV12-5 and TRBJ2-3; no reliable D call. Germline V lookup: CDR1 LGHNT, CDR2 FRNRAP. The germline V and J ends were trimmed by 4 bases and 8 bases, with 13 bases remaining between them. This CDR3 spans 13 amino acids. CDR3: CASGSPAPVTQYF. The DNA for the CDR3 is TGTGCTAGTGGTTCGCCCGCCCCGGTTACGCAGTATTTT.

J is TRBJ1-2 and V is TRBV7-9; no definite D call. The CDR3 is 15 amino acids. V was cut by 2 bases and J by 2 bases, with 12 bases left in between. Germline CDR1 reads SEHNR; CDR2 reads FQNEAQ (reference sequence). The CDR3 region is CASSLHRDFNYGYTF. CDR3 DNA sequence: TGTGCCAGCAGCTTACACAGAGACTTCAACTATGGCTACACCTTC.

V is TRBV7-9 and J is TRBJ1-1; possibly TRBD1 for D (5 bases). CDR1 is SEHNR and CDR2 is FQNEAQ in the germline V gene (reference sequence). The CDR3 runs 13 residues. Trimming took off 3 bases at V and 2 bases at J, with 7 bases between the two ends. In DNA form, the CDR3 reads TGTGCCAGCAGCTTGGACACAAACACTGAAGCTTTCTTT. Translated, it gives CASSLDTNTEAFF.

The V and J genes are TRBV20-1 and TRBJ1-1, with D uncertain. V was cut by 6 bases and J by 11 bases, with 16 bases left in between. The V gene's germline CDR1 is DFQATT and CDR2 SNEGSKA (reference sequence). The CDR3 extends over 11 amino acids. The chain's CDR3 is CSAHELRLAFF. DNA for the CDR3: TGCAGTGCCCATGAGCTGCGTCTCGCTTTCTTT.

This chain uses TRBV24-1 with TRBJ2-3; 12 positions match TRBD2. CDR1 KGHDR and CDR2 SFDVKD come from the germline V gene. The V gene end was trimmed by 4 bases and the J gene end by 4 bases; junction bases not matched to a gene: 5. This CDR3 has 16 residues. CDR3 nucleotide sequence: TGTGCCACCAGTGAACAAAGACTAGCGGGAGCAGATACGCAGTATTTT. It is translated as CATSEQRLAGADTQYF.

The chain links TRBV7-2 to TRBJ2-3; 8 bases map to TRBD2. In germline, CDR1 is SGHTA, CDR2 FQGNSA. Trimming cost V 3 bases and J 0 bases; bases outside gene matches: 5. The CDR3 spans 16 residues. The CDR3 loop is CASSFNGRASTDTQYF. CDR3 DNA: TGTGCCAGCAGCTTTAACGGGAGGGCCAGCACAGATACGCAGTATTTT.

The chain links TRBV4-3 to TRBJ2-3; 7 nucleotides agree with TRBD2. With 0 bases clipped from V and 2 bases from J, the junction kept 5 bases outside the gene matches. The V gene's germline CDR1 is LGHNA and CDR2 YSLEER. The CDR3 spans 16 residues. DNA for the CDR3: TGCGCCAGCAGCCAAGAGACTAGCCTAACCACAGATACGCAGTATTTT. Translated: CASSQETSLTTDTQYF.

This clonotype was recorded at least ten times. This sequence joins TRBV4-3 and TRBJ2-5, with unresolved D. The CDR3 runs 14 residues. The V gene lost 0 bases and the J gene lost 4 bases, with 9 bases spanning the gap. Germline-derived CDR1 and CDR2 are LGHNA and YSLEER. The CDR3 DNA reads TGCGCCAGCAGCCAAGAGCATTGGTCAGAGACCCAGTACTTC. Translation gives CASSQEHWSETQYF.

This clonotype was seen only a few times. The J gene is TRBJ1-1, the V gene TRBV29-1; no firm D call. CDR1 SQVTM and CDR2 ANQGSEA come from the germline V gene. V was clipped by 1 base and J by 0 bases, with 9 bases between them. The CDR3 is made up of 14 amino acids. As DNA, the CDR3 is TGCAGCGTTGAAGGACATTCGATGAACACTGAAGCTTTCTTT. Amino acid sequence: CSVEGHSMNTEAFF.

This clonotype was seen ten or more times. The rearrangement uses TRBV7-9 and TRBJ2-3; 7 bases are shared with TRBD1. The CDR3 runs 15 residues. The germline CDR1 and CDR2 sequences are SEHNR and FQNEAQ (reference sequence). V dropped 4 bases and J dropped 0; count of bases not matched to a gene: 4. In DNA, the CDR3 is TGTGCCAGCAGCTACAAGACAGGGAGCACAGATACGCAGTATTTT. This codes for CASSYKTGSTDTQYF.

This clonotype was detected ten times or more. V usage is TRBV4-1 and J usage is TRBJ2-1; 11 positions agree with TRBD2. Germline CDR1 reads MGHRA; CDR2 reads YSYEKL. V lost 4 bases to trimming and J lost 4 bases; unmatched junction nucleotides: 6. The CDR3 spans 16 residues. The CDR3 DNA sequence: TGCGCCAGCAGCCCCCGAATAGCGGGAGGGTACAATGAGCAGTTCTTC. Amino acid sequence: CASSPRIAGGYNEQFF.

J is TRBJ1-4 and V is TRBV28, with D uncertain. The CDR3 length is 15 residues. V lost 7 bases, J lost 0 bases, and 12 bases lay in between. Germline lookup yields CDR1 MDHEN and CDR2 SYDVKM. In nucleotides, the CDR3 is TGTGCCAGCACAAGCCCAGGAGCAACTAATGAAAAACTGTTTTTT. Amino acid sequence: CASTSPGATNEKLFF. Based on the CDR3 plus reference TRBV28 and TRBJ1-4, the full variable domain is DVKVTQSSRYLVKRTGEKVFLECVQDMDHENMFWYRQDPGLGLRLIYFSYDVKMKEKGDIPEGYSVSREKKERFSLILESASTNQTSMYLCASTSPGATNEKLFFGSGTQLSVL.

This clonotype has a handful of counts. V usage is TRBV29-1 and J usage is TRBJ2-1; TRBD2 agrees at 7 bases. Germline CDR1 reads SQVTM; CDR2 reads ANQGSEA. The V and J ends lost 5 bases and 1 base, in that order; junction bases with no gene match: 2. The CDR3 length is 13 residues. CDR3 protein: CSVLADSYNEQFF. In DNA form, the CDR3 reads TGCAGCGTTCTAGCGGATTCCTACAATGAGCAGTTCTTC.

This chain uses TRBV5-4 with TRBJ2-3; TRBD2 aligns across 8 bases. Germline CDR1 reads SGHNT; CDR2 reads YYREEE (reference sequence). Trimming removed 1 base from V and 0 bases from J; junction bases left unmatched: 13. The length of the CDR3 is 19 residues. The CDR3 bases are TGTGCCAGCAGCTTGTTCCCCCCTACTAGCGGTGCTAGCACAGATACGCAGTATTTT. Protein product: CASSLFPPTSGASTDTQYF.

This chain uses TRBV20-1 with TRBJ1-1, with D uncertain. Germline V gene lookup returns CDR1 DFQATT and CDR2 SNEGSKA (reference sequence). V lost 5 bases and J 0 bases, leaving 10 bases between the germline ends. This CDR3 has 13 amino acids. The CDR3 loop reads CSAAGALNTEAFF. CDR3 DNA sequence: TGCAGTGCTGCCGGCGCCTTGAACACTGAAGCTTTCTTT.

V gene TRBV5-1 combines with J gene TRBJ1-2; no reliable D call. The CDR3 has 11 amino acids. Trimming took off 5 bases at V and 4 bases at J, with 6 bases between the two ends. Germline V gene lookup returns CDR1 SGHRS and CDR2 YFSETQ. The CDR3 DNA reads TGCGCCAGCAGTTCCCTCTATGGCTACACCTTC. Amino acids: CASSSLYGYTF.

This clonotype has only a few counts. The chain links TRBV6-1 to TRBJ2-1; TRBD2 matches at 13 bases. Germline V gene sequence: CDR1 MNHNS, CDR2 SASEGT. The CDR3 sequence is 15 residues long. J was trimmed by 9 bases and V by 6 bases; bases with no gene match: 8. The CDR3 loop reads CASRELAGGRSEQFF. The CDR3 coding sequence is TGTGCCAGCAGAGAACTAGCGGGAGGGCGAAGTGAGCAGTTCTTC.